The rows below give T cell receptor beta chains drawn from one sample of a study of CD8 T cells in ankylosing spondylitis. A single record per CDR3 protein comes from TCRdb applying MiXCR to the 5' RACE reads. The sample consists of roughly 100,000 distinct CDR3 sequences, about 8.6% of them appearing once. The sequencing sample was made of blood, either unsorted or a sorted T cell fraction (not recorded which). The receptor source for this set is a male donor with ankylosing spondylitis or in good health (not recorded which). Each CDR3 is given with its conserved first and last residue. A D gene is named only where the DNA matches it firmly. For some rows the clone size is stated as once, few or many, or as a class when expanded; others skip it.

>TRBV14|NA|NA|TRBJ1-4
CASSQEGRIFEKLFF
TGTGCCAGCAGCCAAGAGGGACGGATCTTTGAAAAACTGTTTTTT
>TRBV5-1|few|NA|TRBJ2-5
CASMSGASTGETQYF
TGCGCCAGCATGAGCGGAGCGTCCACGGGGGAGACCCAGTACTTC
>TRBV6-2/TRBV6-3|few|NA|TRBJ2-7
CASSYNPTGAYEQYF
TGTGCCAGCAGTTACAACCCTACGGGCGCCTACGAGCAGTACTTC
>TRBV7-2|many|TRBD1|TRBJ1-1
CASSVRSGTAFNTEAFF
TGTGCCAGCAGCGTACGAAGCGGGACAGCTTTTAACACTGAAGCTTTCTTT
>TRBV10-3|many|TRBD1|TRBJ2-3
CAIMGTGSTDTQYF
TGTGCCATCATGGGGACAGGGAGCACAGATACGCAGTATTTT
>TRBV20-1|many|NA|TRBJ2-1
CSARDRRRSYNEQFF
TGCAGTGCTAGAGATCGCAGGCGATCCTACAATGAGCAGTTCTTC
>TRBV7-2|few|NA|TRBJ1-1
CASRQGGRQMAFF
TGTGCCAGCAGACAAGGGGGACGACAGATGGCTTTCTTT
>TRBV6-4|NA|NA|TRBJ1-5
CASGLQGDNQPQHF
TGTGCCAGCGGTCTACAGGGAGACAATCAGCCCCAGCATTTT
>TRBV12-3/TRBV12-4|many|NA|TRBJ1-2
CASSRGGWRNYGYTF
TGTGCCAGCAGCCGCGGTGGGTGGAGAAACTATGGCTACACCTTC
>TRBV6-8|many|TRBD1|TRBJ2-7
CASSHAPLTGEGLSEQYF
TGTGCCAGCAGTCACGCACCCTTGACAGGGGAAGGTCTAAGCGAGCAGTACTTC
>TRBV7-2|few|NA|TRBJ1-2
CASSLAGILGYGYTF
TGTGCCAGCAGCTTAGCGGGGATCCTGGGCTATGGCTACACCTTC
>TRBV5-1|many|TRBD1|TRBJ1-1
CASSSGQGVNTEAFF
TGCGCCAGCAGCTCCGGGCAGGGGGTGAACACTGAAGCTTTCTTT
>TRBV6-1|many|NA|TRBJ1-3
CASSHQHSGNTIYF
TGTGCCAGCAGCCATCAACACTCTGGAAACACCATATATTTT
>TRBV5-1|many|NA|TRBJ1-1
CASSLGANTEAFF
TGCGCCAGCAGCTTGGGAGCGAATACTGAAGCTTTCTTT
>TRBV12-3/TRBV12-4|many|NA|TRBJ2-5
CASSFGGGLETQYF
TGTGCCAGCAGTTTCGGGGGCGGACTAGAGACCCAGTACTTC
>TRBV4-3|many|NA|TRBJ1-1
CASSQETGTGEAFF
TGCGCCAGCAGCCAGGAAACCGGGACGGGTGAAGCTTTCTTT
>TRBV7-2|many|TRBD2|TRBJ2-3
CASSWGLAADTQYF
TGTGCCAGCAGCTGGGGACTAGCGGCAGATACGCAGTATTTT
>TRBV7-3|many|NA|TRBJ1-1
CASSSEEATEAFF
TGTGCCAGCAGCTCCGAGGAAGCCACTGAAGCTTTCTTT
>TRBV6-1|many|TRBD2|TRBJ2-1
CASMNSGRGEQFF
TGTGCCAGCATGAACAGCGGGAGGGGAGAGCAGTTCTTC
>TRBV20-1|many|TRBD2|TRBJ2-1
CSASGLAGNEQFF
TGCAGTGCTAGCGGACTAGCGGGCAATGAGCAGTTCTTC
>TRBV20-1|NA|TRBD1|TRBJ1-1
CSASPGTGDTEAFF
TGCAGTGCTTCTCCAGGGACAGGCGACACTGAAGCTTTCTTT
>TRBV29-1|many|NA|TRBJ2-1
CSVGGYNEQFF
TGCAGCGTTGGGGGCTACAATGAGCAGTTCTTC
>TRBV5-1|many|TRBD1|TRBJ2-7
CASRWDRANEQYF
TGCGCCAGCAGATGGGACAGGGCGAACGAGCAGTACTTC
>TRBV5-5|many|NA|TRBJ1-1
CASSLYGGLGTEAFF
TGTGCCAGCAGCTTGTACGGGGGGCTGGGAACTGAAGCTTTCTTT
>TRBV5-1|many|NA|TRBJ1-6
CASSLRRDSYNSPLHF
TGCGCCAGCAGCCTCCGGCGGGACTCCTATAATTCACCCCTCCACTTT
>TRBV29-1|many|NA|TRBJ2-3
CSVGVGLGTQYF
TGCAGCGTTGGCGTGGGCCTGGGTACGCAGTATTTT
>TRBV7-6|many|NA|TRBJ2-1
CASSPGFRGFPYNEQFF
TGTGCCAGCAGCCCAGGGTTTCGGGGGTTTCCCTACAATGAGCAGTTCTTC
>TRBV4-1|many|NA|TRBJ1-2
CASSQEMAYGYTF
TGCGCCAGCAGCCAAGAGATGGCTTATGGCTACACCTTC
>TRBV29-1|many|TRBD2|TRBJ2-1
CSVEGTSGRAYNEQFF
TGCAGCGTTGAAGGGACTAGCGGGCGAGCCTACAATGAGCAGTTCTTC
>TRBV3-1|many|TRBD1|TRBJ2-5
CASSPHATGKETQYF
TGTGCCAGCAGCCCCCACGCGACAGGGAAAGAGACCCAGTACTTC
>TRBV12-3/TRBV12-4|many|NA|TRBJ1-1
CASSPSGVVTEAFF
TGTGCCAGCAGCCCTTCCGGGGTCGTCACTGAAGCTTTCTTT
>TRBV20-1|many|NA|TRBJ1-2
CSARHGDYGYTF
TGCAGTGCCAGGCACGGAGACTATGGCTACACCTTC
>TRBV9|NA|TRBD1|TRBJ1-1
CASSVGQGSGAFF
TGTGCCAGCAGCGTAGGACAGGGAAGTGGAGCTTTCTTT
>TRBV29-1|many|NA|TRBJ2-7
CSVEGVSNYEQYF
TGCAGCGTTGAAGGGGTCAGCAACTACGAGCAGTACTTC
>TRBV20-1|once|NA|TRBJ1-1
CSARIPRAENTEAFF
TGCAGTGCTAGAATCCCAAGGGCGGAGAACACTGAAGCTTTCTTT
>TRBV4-3|many|NA|TRBJ2-3
CASSQSRGSTDTQYF
TGCGCCAGCAGCCAATCCAGGGGCAGCACAGATACGCAGTATTTT
>TRBV19|many|TRBD1|TRBJ2-7
CASSGGQGPAEQYF
TGTGCCAGTAGTGGCGGACAGGGTCCTGCGGAGCAGTACTTC
>TRBV3-1|many|NA|TRBJ1-5
CASSQVQGNQPQHF
TGTGCCAGCAGCCAAGTCCAGGGTAATCAGCCCCAGCATTTT
>TRBV7-9|many|NA|TRBJ2-1
CASSLDPQFF
TGTGCCAGCAGCTTAGACCCCCAGTTCTTC
>TRBV7-8|many|TRBD1|TRBJ2-2
CASSLEGQGVSGELFF
TGTGCCAGCAGCTTAGAGGGACAGGGGGTTTCCGGGGAGCTGTTTTTT
>TRBV7-6|many|NA|TRBJ1-1
CASSPSPRRQNTEAFF
TGTGCCAGCAGCCCATCGCCCCGGCGGCAGAACACTGAAGCTTTCTTT
>TRBV20-1|many|NA|TRBJ2-7
CSARDQAGRTYEQYF
TGCAGTGCTAGAGATCAGGCAGGGAGAACCTACGAGCAGTACTTC
>TRBV5-1|many|NA|TRBJ2-2
CASSLITAGELFF
TGCGCCAGCAGCTTGATCACAGCCGGGGAGCTGTTTTTT
>TRBV18|many|NA|TRBJ2-4
CASSPQGDPKNIQYF
TGTGCCAGCTCACCACAAGGGGATCCCAAAAACATTCAGTACTTC
>TRBV6-2/TRBV6-3|many|TRBD2|TRBJ2-5
CASNGLAGETQYF
TGTGCCAGCAACGGACTAGCGGGAGAGACCCAGTACTTC
>TRBV6-2/TRBV6-3|many|NA|TRBJ2-1
CASSSTWGEQFF
TGTGCCAGCAGCTCCACTTGGGGTGAGCAGTTCTTC
>TRBV5-1|many|NA|TRBJ2-7
CASSLDPGFSYEQYF
TGCGCCAGCAGCTTGGACCCAGGGTTTTCCTACGAGCAGTACTTC
>TRBV19|many|TRBD1|TRBJ1-2
CATRKGQGVYGYTF
TGTGCCACCAGAAAAGGACAGGGGGTTTATGGCTACACCTTC
>TRBV20-1|many|TRBD2|TRBJ2-1
CSASSGSSGNEQFF
TGCAGTGCTAGTAGCGGGTCCTCGGGAAATGAGCAGTTCTTC
>TRBV7-2|many|NA|TRBJ2-7
CASRLLEGEGPHEQYF
TGTGCCAGCAGGCTACTAGAGGGGGAGGGCCCCCACGAGCAGTACTTC
>TRBV4-1|many|TRBD1|TRBJ1-6
CASSQGTGRKSPLHF
TGCGCCAGCAGCCAAGGGACAGGGAGAAAATCACCCCTCCACTTT
>TRBV12-3/TRBV12-4|many|NA|TRBJ2-1
CASSRRQDNEQFF
TGTGCCAGCAGCCGCAGACAGGACAATGAGCAGTTCTTC
>TRBV14|many|NA|TRBJ1-1
CASSPSGRGLEAFF
TGTGCCAGCAGCCCATCAGGGAGGGGATTGGAAGCTTTCTTT
>TRBV2|many|TRBD2|TRBJ2-1
CASSEAWSLAGGYYNEQFF
TGTGCCAGCAGTGAAGCGTGGAGTCTAGCGGGGGGGTACTACAATGAGCAGTTCTTC
>TRBV4-2|many|NA|TRBJ1-2
CASSLARPGNGYTF
TGTGCCAGCAGCCTCGCCCGCCCAGGCAATGGCTACACCTTC